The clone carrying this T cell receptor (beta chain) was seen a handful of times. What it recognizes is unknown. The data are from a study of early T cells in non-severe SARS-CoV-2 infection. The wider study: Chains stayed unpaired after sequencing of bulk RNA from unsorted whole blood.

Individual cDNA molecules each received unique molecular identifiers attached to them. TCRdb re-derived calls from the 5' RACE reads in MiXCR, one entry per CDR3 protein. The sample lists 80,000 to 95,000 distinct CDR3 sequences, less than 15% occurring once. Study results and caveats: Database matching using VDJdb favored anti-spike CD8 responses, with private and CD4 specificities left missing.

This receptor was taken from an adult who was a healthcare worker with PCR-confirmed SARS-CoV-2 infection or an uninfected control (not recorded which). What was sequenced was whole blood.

DNA for the CDR3: TGTGCCAGCAGCTTTCCAGGGGGCGAGGAGCCCCAGCATTTT. This encodes CASSFPGGEEPQHF. The gene calls are TRBV7-2 and TRBJ1-5, with 8 bases fitting TRBD1. CDR1 SGHTA and CDR2 FQGNSA come from the germline V gene. V trimming: 3 bases; J trimming: 8 bases; junction bases outside the gene matches: 6. The CDR3 has 14 residues.